Listed below are T cell receptor beta chains from one sample, sequenced in a study of shared clonotypes between healthy human individuals. The repertoire was sequenced with immunoSEQ multiplex PCR; TCRdb's copy has only in-frame clones and lacks some. The data show 2 million to 2.5 million clones, about 93% seen once. Sequenced material: naive CD8+ T cells from PBMCs. The receptor source for this set is a man younger than 35 in good health. Some clones in this sample may be carry-over from other donors' samples. Each CDR3 is given with its conserved first and last residue. Each record gives: clone size, CDR3 length, J gene, D gene, V gene, CDR3 protein, CDR3 DNA. D genes are given only for firm matches. Expanded clones are given a class, and other clones once, few, many or no size at all.

once 16 TRBJ1-1 NA TRBV18 CASSPEVYKLRTEAFF TGTGCCAGCTCACCGGAGGTGTATAAACTGCGGACTGAAGCTTTCTTT
NA 18 TRBJ2-1 TRBD2 TRBV5-1 CASSFWTSGGIVYNEQFF TGCGCCAGCAGCTTCTGGACTAGCGGGGGGATCGTATACAATGAGCAGTTCTTC
NA 16 TRBJ1-5 NA TRBV7-2 CASSPRGVGRYQPQHF TGTGCCAGCAGCCCTCGAGGGGTTGGACGGTATCAGCCCCAGCATTTT
NA 17 TRBJ2-1 NA TRBV5-1 CASSLRLGGGIDNEQFF TGCGCCAGCAGCTTGCGCCTCGGTGGGGGGATTGACAATGAGCAGTTCTTC
NA 16 TRBJ1-2 TRBD1 TRBV4-1 CASSQTLVGGPNGYTF TGCGCCAGCAGCCAAACCTTAGTAGGGGGCCCAAATGGCTACACCTTC
once 13 TRBJ2-7 NA TRBV10-2 CASSPGQHHEQYF TGCGCCAGCAGTCCGGGCCAACATCACGAGCAGTACTTC
NA 14 TRBJ2-7 NA TRBV27 CASSLGQGTYEQYF TGTGCCAGCAGTTTAGGGCAGGGGACCTACGAGCAGTACTTC
NA 12 TRBJ2-7 NA TRBV29-1 CSVIRGNYEQYF TGCAGCGTCATTCGAGGAAACTACGAGCAGTACTTC
NA 14 TRBJ2-7 NA TRBV9 CASSVAQGPYEQYF TGTGCCAGCAGCGTAGCGCAGGGGCCCTACGAGCAGTACTTC
NA 13 TRBJ1-5 NA TRBV19 CASKTGGPQPQHF TGTGCCAGCAAGACAGGAGGTCCTCAGCCCCAGCATTTT
NA 16 TRBJ2-3 NA TRBV27 CASSFLSPSSTDTQYF TGTGCCAGCAGTTTCCTTAGCCCCTCTAGCACAGATACGCAGTATTTT
once 22 TRBJ1-1 TRBD1 TRBV19 CASSMTPGQAAPVRLMNTEAFF TGTGCCAGTAGTATGACACCGGGACAGGCGGCGCCCGTTAGACTTATGAACACTGAAGCTTTCTTT
NA 16 TRBJ2-7 NA TRBV27 CASSPSFGGLTYEQYF TGTGCCAGCAGTCCATCGTTCGGGGGGCTGACCTACGAGCAGTACTTC
NA 15 TRBJ2-1 NA TRBV27 CASSPFDGSYNEQFF TGTGCCAGCAGTCCCTTTGACGGCTCCTACAATGAGCAGTTCTTC
NA 17 TRBJ2-3 TRBD1 TRBV4-1 CASSQLPTGGATDTQYF TGCGCCAGCAGCCAGCTACCGACAGGGGGTGCAACAGATACGCAGTATTTT
NA 13 TRBJ2-7 NA TRBV13 CASSSSPPLQQYF TGTGCCAGCAGCTCGAGCCCCCCCCTACAGCAGTACTTC
NA 14 TRBJ1-5 NA TRBV28 CASTLSGGNQPQHF TGTGCCAGCACTCTGTCGGGGGGCAATCAGCCCCAGCATTTT
NA 15 TRBJ2-7 TRBD1 TRBV28 CASRPPGQGSYEQYF TGTGCCAGCAGACCTCCGGGACAGGGATCCTACGAGCAGTACTTC
NA 14 TRBJ2-7 NA TRBV7-9 CASSLSGRTYEQYF TGTGCCAGCAGCTTGTCGGGACGGACCTACGAGCAGTACTTC
NA 14 TRBJ1-3 TRBD1 TRBV7-9 CASSSRTGGNTIYF TGTGCCAGCAGCTCGCGGACAGGCGGAAACACCATATATTTT
NA 16 TRBJ2-1 NA TRBV5-5 CASSLKLGMLYNEQFF TGTGCCAGCAGCTTGAAACTGGGGATGCTATACAATGAGCAGTTCTTC
NA 15 TRBJ1-1 TRBD1 TRBV27 CATRGTGTGNTEAFF TGTGCCACCAGAGGAACTGGGACAGGGAACACTGAAGCTTTCTTT
NA 15 TRBJ2-7 TRBD1 TRBV4-1 CASSLRGGAAYEQYF TGCGCCAGCAGCCTCCGAGGGGGCGCCGCGTACGAGCAGTACTTC
NA 13 TRBJ2-7 TRBD2 TRBV2 CASNGGGRIEQYF TGTGCCAGCAATGGGGGAGGGCGCATCGAGCAGTACTTC